Here is one T cell receptor beta chain with its context. This record comes from a study of monozygotic twins with inflammatory bowel disease. TCRdb processed the 5' RACE reads again and assigns one entry to each CDR3 protein, with no DNA. Recorded for this sample: around 370,000 distinct CDR3 sequences. This CDR3 spans 16 amino acids. Germline loops: CDR1 DFQATT, CDR2 SNEGSKA (reference sequence). The origin of this receptor is a human donor with ulcerative colitis or Crohn's disease, or a healthy co-twin of an affected twin (not recorded which). The sequenced sample consisted of blood. V and J are TRBV20-1 and TRBJ2-5. This CDR3 reads CSARDMESWYQETQYF.